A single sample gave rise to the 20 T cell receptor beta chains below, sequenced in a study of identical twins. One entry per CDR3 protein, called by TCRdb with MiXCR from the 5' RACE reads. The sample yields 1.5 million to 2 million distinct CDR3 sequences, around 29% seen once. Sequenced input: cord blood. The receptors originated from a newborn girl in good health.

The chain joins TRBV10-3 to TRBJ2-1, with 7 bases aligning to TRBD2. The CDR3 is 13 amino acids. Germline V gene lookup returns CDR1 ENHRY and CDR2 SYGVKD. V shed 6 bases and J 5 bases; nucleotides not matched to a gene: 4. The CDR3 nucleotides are TGTGCCATCAGCCCGACTAGCCACAATGAGCAGTTCTTC. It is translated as CAISPTSHNEQFF.

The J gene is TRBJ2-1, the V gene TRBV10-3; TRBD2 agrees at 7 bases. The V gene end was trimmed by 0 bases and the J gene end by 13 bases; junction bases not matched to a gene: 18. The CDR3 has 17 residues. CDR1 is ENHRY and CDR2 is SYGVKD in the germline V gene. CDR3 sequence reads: CAISESTGLAAKESQFF. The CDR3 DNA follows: TGTGCCATCAGTGAGTCGACGGGTCTAGCGGCCAAGGAGTCCCAGTTCTTC.

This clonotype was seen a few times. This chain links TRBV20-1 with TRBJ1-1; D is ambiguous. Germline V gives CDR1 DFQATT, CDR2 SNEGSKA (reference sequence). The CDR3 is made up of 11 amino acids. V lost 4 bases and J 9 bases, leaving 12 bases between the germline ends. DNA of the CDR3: TGCAGTGCTATACTCCTAAATAAAGCTTTCTTT. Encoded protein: CSAILLNKAFF.

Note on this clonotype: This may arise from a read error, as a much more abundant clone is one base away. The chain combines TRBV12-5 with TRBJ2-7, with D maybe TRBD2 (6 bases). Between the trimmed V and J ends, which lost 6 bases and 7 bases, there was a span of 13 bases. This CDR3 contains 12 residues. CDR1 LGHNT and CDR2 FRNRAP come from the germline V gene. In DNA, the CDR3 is TGTGCTAGTGGGTCACTAGCCAATGAGCAGTACTTC. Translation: CASGSLANEQYF.

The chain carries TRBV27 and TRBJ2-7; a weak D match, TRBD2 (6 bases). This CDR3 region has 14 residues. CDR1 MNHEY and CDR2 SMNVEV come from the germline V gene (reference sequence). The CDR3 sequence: CASRNGRGSNEQYF. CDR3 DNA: TGTGCGAGCCGCAACGGGAGAGGGTCCAATGAGCAGTACTTC.

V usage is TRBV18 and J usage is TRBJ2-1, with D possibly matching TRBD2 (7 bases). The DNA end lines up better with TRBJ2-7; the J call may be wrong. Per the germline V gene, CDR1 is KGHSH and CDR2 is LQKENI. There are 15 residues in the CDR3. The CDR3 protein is CASSPEAGAYNEQYF. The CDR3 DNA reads TGTGCCAGCTCACCAGAGGCGGGGGCGTACAATGAGCAGTACTTC.

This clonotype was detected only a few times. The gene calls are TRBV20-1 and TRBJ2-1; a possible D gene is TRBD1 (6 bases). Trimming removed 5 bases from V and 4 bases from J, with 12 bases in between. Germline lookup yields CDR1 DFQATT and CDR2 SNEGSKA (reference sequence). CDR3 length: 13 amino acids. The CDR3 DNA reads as TGCAGTGCTGGGGGCGTCGGATACAATGAGCAGTTCTTC. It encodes CSAGGVGYNEQFF.

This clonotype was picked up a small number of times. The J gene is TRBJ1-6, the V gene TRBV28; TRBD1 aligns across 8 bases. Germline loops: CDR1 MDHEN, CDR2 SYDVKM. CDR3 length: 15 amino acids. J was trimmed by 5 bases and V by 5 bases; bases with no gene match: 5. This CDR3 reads CASSIGGQDNSPLHF. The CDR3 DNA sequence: TGTGCCAGCAGTATAGGGGGACAGGATAATTCACCCCTCCACTTT.

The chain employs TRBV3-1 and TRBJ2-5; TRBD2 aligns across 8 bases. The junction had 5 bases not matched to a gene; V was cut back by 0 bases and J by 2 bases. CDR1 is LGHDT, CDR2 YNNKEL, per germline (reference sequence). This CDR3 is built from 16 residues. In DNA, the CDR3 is TGTGCCAGCAGCCAAGATCCCGGGACTAGGCAAGAGACCCAGTACTTC. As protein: CASSQDPGTRQETQYF.

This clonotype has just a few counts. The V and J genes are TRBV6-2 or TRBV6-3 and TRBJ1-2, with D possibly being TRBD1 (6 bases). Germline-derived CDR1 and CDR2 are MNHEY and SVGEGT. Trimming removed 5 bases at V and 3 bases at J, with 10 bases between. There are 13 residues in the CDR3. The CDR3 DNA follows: TGTGCCAGCAGTCGCAGGGGATACTATGGCTACACCTTC. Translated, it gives CASSRRGYYGYTF.

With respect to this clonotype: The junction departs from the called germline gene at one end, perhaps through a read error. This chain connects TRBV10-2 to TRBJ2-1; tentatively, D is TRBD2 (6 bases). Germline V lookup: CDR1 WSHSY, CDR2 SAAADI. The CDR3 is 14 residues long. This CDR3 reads CACSESGVYNEQFF. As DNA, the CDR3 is TGCGCCTGCAGTGAGTCGGGGGTCTACAATGAGCAGTTCTTC.

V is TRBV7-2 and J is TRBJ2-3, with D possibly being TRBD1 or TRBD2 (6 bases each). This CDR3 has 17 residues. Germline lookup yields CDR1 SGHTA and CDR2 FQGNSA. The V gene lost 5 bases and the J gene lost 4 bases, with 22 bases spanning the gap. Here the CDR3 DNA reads TGTGCCAGCAGCCACAGGGTTGCGCGGGATCCGGCAGATACGCAGTATTTT. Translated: CASSHRVARDPADTQYF.

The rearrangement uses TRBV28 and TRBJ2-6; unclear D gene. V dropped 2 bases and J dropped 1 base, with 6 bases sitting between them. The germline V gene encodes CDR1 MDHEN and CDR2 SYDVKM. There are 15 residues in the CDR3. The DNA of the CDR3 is TGTGCCAGCAGTTTAATCTCTTCTGGGGCCAACGTCCTGACTTTC. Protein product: CASSLISSGANVLTF.

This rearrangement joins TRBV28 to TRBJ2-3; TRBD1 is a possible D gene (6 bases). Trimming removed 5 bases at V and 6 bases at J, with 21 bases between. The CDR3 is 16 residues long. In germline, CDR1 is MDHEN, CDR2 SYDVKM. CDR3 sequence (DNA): TGTGCCAGCAGTCCAGGGGCCAACACGAACGAGGATACGCAGTATTTT. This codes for CASSPGANTNEDTQYF.

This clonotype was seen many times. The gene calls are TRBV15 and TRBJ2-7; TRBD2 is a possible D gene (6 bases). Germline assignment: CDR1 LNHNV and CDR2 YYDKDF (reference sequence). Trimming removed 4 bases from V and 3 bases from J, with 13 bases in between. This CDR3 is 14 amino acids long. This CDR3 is CATSMTGVYYEQYF. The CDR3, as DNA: TGTGCCACCAGCATGACGGGGGTATACTACGAGCAGTACTTC.

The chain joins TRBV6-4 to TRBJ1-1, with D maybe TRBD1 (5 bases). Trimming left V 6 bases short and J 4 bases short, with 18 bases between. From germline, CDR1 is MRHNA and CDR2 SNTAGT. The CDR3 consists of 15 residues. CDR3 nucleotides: TGTGCCAGCAGCCCTCGAGGGGCTGGGGGCACTGAAGCTTTCTTT. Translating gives CASSPRGAGGTEAFF.

The CDR3 DNA reads as TGCAGTGCTAGAGATAACCCGCCGAGGAACATTCAGTACTTC. Encoded protein: CSARDNPPRNIQYF. This rearrangement joins TRBV20-1 to TRBJ2-4; no definite D call. Germline V gene sequence: CDR1 DFQATT, CDR2 SNEGSKA (reference sequence). The CDR3 runs 14 residues. Trimming shortened V by 0 bases and J by 7 bases, and 13 bases separated the two germline ends.

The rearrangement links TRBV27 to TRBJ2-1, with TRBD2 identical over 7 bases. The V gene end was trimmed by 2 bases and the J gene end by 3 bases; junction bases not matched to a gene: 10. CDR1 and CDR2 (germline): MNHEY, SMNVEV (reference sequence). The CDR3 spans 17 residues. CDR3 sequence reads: CASSLRRAGSYYNEQFF. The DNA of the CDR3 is TGTGCCAGCAGTTTACGGAGAGCGGGAAGTTACTACAATGAGCAGTTCTTC.

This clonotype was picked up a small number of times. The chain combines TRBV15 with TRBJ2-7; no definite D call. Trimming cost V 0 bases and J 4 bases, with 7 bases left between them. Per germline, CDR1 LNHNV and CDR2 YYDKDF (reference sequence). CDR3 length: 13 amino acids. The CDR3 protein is CATSRDHQYEQYF. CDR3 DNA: TGTGCCACCAGCAGAGACCACCAGTACGAGCAGTACTTC. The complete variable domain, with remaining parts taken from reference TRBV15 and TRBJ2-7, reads DAMVIQNPRYQVTQFGKPVTLSCSQTLNHNVMYWYQQKSSQAPKLLFHYYDKDFNNEADTPDNFQSRRPNTSFCFLDIRSPGLGDTAMYLCATSRDHQYEQYFGPGTRLTVT.

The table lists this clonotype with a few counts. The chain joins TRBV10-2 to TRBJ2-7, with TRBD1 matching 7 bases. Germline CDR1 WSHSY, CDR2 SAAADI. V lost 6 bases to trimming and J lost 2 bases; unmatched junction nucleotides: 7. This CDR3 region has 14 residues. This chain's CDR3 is CASSGQAGPYEQYF. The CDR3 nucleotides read TGCGCCAGCAGCGGACAGGCAGGCCCCTACGAGCAGTACTTC.